The T cell receptor (beta chain) under discussion was sequenced for a study of blood T cell repertoires in COVID-19. In the original workflow: From reference gene primer amplification, estimates of nucleated cell counts were derived. Sequencing was performed with immunoSEQ multiplex PCR; in TCRdb, only in-frame clones are kept and a portion is missing. The V and J calls and clone size are taken from that table; D and trimming were inferred from the DNA. In the table there are about 230,000 clones, over 80% of which are singletons. The CDR3 consists of 14 residues. Unmatched junction bases numbered 3, after V lost 4 bases and J lost 2 bases. Germline lookup yields CDR1 SGHRS and CDR2 YFSETQ.

This receptor was identified in an older woman with active or convalescent COVID-19. This sequence joins TRBV5-1 and TRBJ2-3, with TRBD1 matching 8 bases. Input material: peripheral blood. The DNA for the CDR3 is TGCGCCAGCAGCCAGGGACAGGCCACAGATACGCAGTATTTT. Translation: CASSQGQATDTQYF.